The rows below give T cell receptor beta chains drawn from one sample of a study of response to subunit inactivated influenza vaccine. MiXCR was run by TCRdb on the RT-PCR reads, yielding one entry per CDR3 protein. Among 560,000 or so distinct CDR3 sequences listed, around 8% were seen once. The source material was PBMCs from blood, sampled about 24 months after vaccination. These receptors were collected from a man between 50 and 75 years old who received an inactivated influenza vaccine. The CDR3 runs from the conserved cysteine through the conserved F or W. The D gene is left open where the match is weak. The listing skips clone size in some rows; elsewhere it reads once, few, many or a size class.

few TRBJ2-7 TRBD1 TRBV9 CASSVADRAYEQYF TGTGCCAGCAGCGTCGCCGACAGGGCCTACGAGCAGTACTTC
- TRBJ1-5 - TRBV10-2 CASSEGRSNQPQHF TGCGCCAGCAGTGAGGGTAGAAGTAATCAGCCCCAGCATTTT
few TRBJ1-6 - TRBV19 CASSENPWVNSPLHF TGTGCCAGTAGTGAAAACCCCTGGGTGAATTCACCCCTCCACTTT
many TRBJ2-1 - TRBV5-1 CASSTIGPYNEQFF TGCGCCAGCAGCACAATCGGACCGTACAATGAGCAGTTCTTC
many TRBJ2-1 TRBD2 TRBV4-1 CASSQEPTSGVNEQFF TGCGCCAGCAGCCAAGAACCCACTAGCGGGGTAAATGAGCAGTTCTTC
- TRBJ2-3 - TRBV20-1 CSETSGTGDTQYF TGCAGTGAAACTAGCGGGACAGGGGATACGCAGTATTTT
few TRBJ2-2 TRBD2 TRBV20-1 CSASGRAGVGTGELFF TGCAGTGCTAGCGGGAGGGCCGGGGTGGGCACCGGGGAGCTGTTTTTT
few TRBJ2-5 TRBD2 TRBV12-3/TRBV12-4 CASRPGLAGVGETQYF TGTGCCAGCAGACCGGGACTAGCGGGAGTGGGGGAGACCCAGTACTTC
- TRBJ2-2 - TRBV7-9 CASSQLAWGDTGELFF TGTGCCAGCAGCCAATTAGCGTGGGGAGACACCGGGGAGCTGTTTTTT
many TRBJ2-1 TRBD2 TRBV29-1 CSVDESGVAGEQFF TGCAGCGTTGACGAGTCGGGAGTAGCGGGTGAGCAGTTCTTC
- TRBJ1-6 - TRBV6-1 CASILGGRAGNSPLHF TGTGCCAGCATCCTCGGAGGGAGGGCAGGGAATTCACCCCTCCACTTT
- TRBJ2-1 - TRBV24-1 CATSDRDRANEQFF TGTGCCACCAGTGATAGGGACCGGGCCAATGAGCAGTTCTTC
- TRBJ1-1 - TRBV11-2 CASSPMWENTEAFF TGTGCCAGCAGCCCCATGTGGGAGAACACTGAAGCTTTCTTT
- TRBJ2-2 - TRBV6-5 CASSSILGSGELFF TGTGCCAGCAGTTCTATCCTCGGTTCCGGGGAGCTGTTTTTT
- TRBJ2-1 TRBD2 TRBV4-3 CASSHEAYVTSGGVEQFF TGCGCCAGCAGCCATGAGGCGTATGTGACTAGCGGGGGGGTCGAGCAGTTCTTC
many TRBJ1-2 TRBD1 TRBV20-1 CSADPGQGYGYTF TGCAGTGCAGACCCTGGACAGGGCTATGGCTACACCTTC
many TRBJ2-1 - TRBV27 CASSYWSSYNEQFF TGTGCCAGCAGTTACTGGAGCTCCTACAATGAGCAGTTCTTC
few TRBJ1-1 - TRBV20-1 CSVYRPNTEAFF TGCAGTGTATACAGGCCAAACACTGAAGCTTTCTTT
few TRBJ2-1 TRBD2 TRBV20-1 CSAPSGRPYNEQFF TGCAGTGCCCCGAGCGGGAGGCCCTACAATGAGCAGTTCTTC
few TRBJ1-1 TRBD1 TRBV3-1 CASSPTTGGRNTEAFF TGTGCCAGCAGCCCAACGACAGGGGGACGGAACACTGAAGCTTTCTTT
few TRBJ1-5 - TRBV20-1 CSATAGVEQPQHF TGCAGTGCTACCGCAGGGGTTGAACAGCCCCAGCATTTT
- TRBJ1-5 - TRBV6-1 CASSKYSNQPQHF TGTGCCAGCAGTAAATATAGCAATCAGCCCCAGCATTTT
few TRBJ2-3 - TRBV9 CASSASTGDTQYF TGTGCCAGCAGCGCTTCGACAGGAGATACGCAGTATTTT
many TRBJ2-3 - TRBV24-1 CATSLMNTQYF TGTGCCACCAGTCTCATGAATACGCAGTATTTT
many TRBJ2-5 - TRBV29-1 CSVGVLRGETQYF TGCAGCGTTGGGGTACTTAGGGGGGAGACCCAGTACTTC
- TRBJ1-1 TRBD1 TRBV4-3 CASSHADRGAEAFF TGCGCCAGCAGCCACGCGGACAGGGGGGCGGAAGCTTTCTTT
many TRBJ2-7 - TRBV9 CASSVKDSSYEQYF TGTGCCAGCAGCGTGAAAGACAGCTCCTACGAGCAGTACTTC
- TRBJ2-1 - TRBV20-1 CSAGGRELAYNEQFF TGCAGTGCAGGGGGTAGGGAGTTGGCCTACAATGAGCAGTTCTTC
many TRBJ2-4 - TRBV20-1 CSAGEPGLAKNIQYF TGCAGTGCAGGCGAACCAGGCTTAGCCAAAAACATTCAGTACTTC
few TRBJ2-2 TRBD2 TRBV28 CASSSIAGIHTGELFF TGTGCCAGCAGTTCAATAGCGGGGATACACACCGGGGAGCTGTTTTTT
few TRBJ2-2 TRBD1 TRBV5-1 CASSPQGQGLGELFF TGCGCCAGCAGCCCCCAGGGACAGGGCCTCGGGGAGCTGTTTTTT
few TRBJ2-1 - TRBV9 CASSVNSEQFF TGTGCCAGCAGCGTCAACAGCGAGCAGTTCTTC
many TRBJ2-2 - TRBV28 CAGRERDTGELFF TGTGCCGGCAGGGAAAGGGATACCGGGGAGCTGTTTTTT
many TRBJ1-1 - TRBV5-1 CASSSPRGLAFF TGCGCCAGCAGCTCCCCTAGGGGTTTGGCTTTCTTT
- TRBJ2-5 TRBD1 TRBV15 CATSRKGQGEETQYF TGTGCCACCAGCAGAAAGGGACAGGGAGAAGAGACCCAGTACTTC
few TRBJ2-5 - TRBV20-1 CSAEVRGSETQYF TGCAGTGCGGAGGTTCGGGGTTCGGAGACCCAGTACTTC
many TRBJ2-5 - TRBV29-1 CSVGGAGETQYF TGCAGCGTGGGCGGGGCAGGGGAGACCCAGTACTTC
many TRBJ2-2 - TRBV28 CASSLVLARTGELFF TGTGCCAGCAGTTTGGTACTAGCACGAACCGGGGAGCTGTTTTTT
once TRBJ2-5 TRBD1 TRBV7-6 CASSLGTGSMETQYF TGTGCCAGCAGCTTAGGGACAGGGTCCATGGAGACCCAGTACTTC
- TRBJ2-3 - TRBV27 CASSLTPPGLLSRGSTDTQYF TGTGCCAGCAGTCTTACCCCGCCGGGACTCCTCTCAAGAGGTAGCACAGATACGCAGTATTTT